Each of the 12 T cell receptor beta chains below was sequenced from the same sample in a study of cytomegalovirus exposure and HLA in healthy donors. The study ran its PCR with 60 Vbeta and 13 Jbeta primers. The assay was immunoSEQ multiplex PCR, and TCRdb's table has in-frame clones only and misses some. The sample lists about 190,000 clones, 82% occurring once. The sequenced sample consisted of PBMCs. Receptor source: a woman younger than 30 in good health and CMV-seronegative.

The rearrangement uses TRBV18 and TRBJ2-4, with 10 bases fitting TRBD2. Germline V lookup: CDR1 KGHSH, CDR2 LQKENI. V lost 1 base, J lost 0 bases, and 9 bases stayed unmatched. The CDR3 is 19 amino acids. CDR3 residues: CASSPLPAGGPEAKNIQYF. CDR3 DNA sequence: TGTGCCAGCTCACCACTTCCAGCGGGAGGGCCGGAAGCCAAAAACATTCAGTACTTC. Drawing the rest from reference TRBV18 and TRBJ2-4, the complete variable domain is NAGVMQNPRHLVRRRGQEARLRCSPMKGHSHVYWYRQLPEEGLKFMVYLQKENIIDESGMPKERFSAEFPKEGPSILRIQQVVRGDSAAYFCASSPLPAGGPEAKNIQYFGAGTRLSVL.

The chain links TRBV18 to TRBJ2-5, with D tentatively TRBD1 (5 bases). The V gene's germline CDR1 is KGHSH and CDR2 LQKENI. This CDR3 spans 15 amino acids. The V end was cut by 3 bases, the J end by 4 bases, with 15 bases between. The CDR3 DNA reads TGTGCCAGCTCACCTGGAAGCCAGCAGGGAGAGACCCAGTACTTC. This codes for CASSPGSQQGETQYF.

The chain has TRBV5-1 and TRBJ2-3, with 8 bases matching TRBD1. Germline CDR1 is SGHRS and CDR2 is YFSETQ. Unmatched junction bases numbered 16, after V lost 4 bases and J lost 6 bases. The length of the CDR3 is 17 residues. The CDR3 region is CASSPVGVRGQADTQYF. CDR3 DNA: TGCGCCAGCAGCCCGGTGGGTGTCAGGGGGCAGGCGGATACGCAGTATTTT. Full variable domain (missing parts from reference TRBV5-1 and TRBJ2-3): KAGVTQTPRYLIKTRGQQVTLSCSPISGHRSVSWYQQTPGQGLQFLFEYFSETQRNKGNFPGRFSGRQFSNSRSEMNVSTLELGDSALYLCASSPVGVRGQADTQYFGPGTRLTVL.

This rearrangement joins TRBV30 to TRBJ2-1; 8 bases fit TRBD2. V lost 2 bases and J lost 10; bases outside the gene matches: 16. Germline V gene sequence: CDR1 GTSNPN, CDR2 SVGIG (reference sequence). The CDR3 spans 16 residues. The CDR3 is CAWSFPSTGRAREQFF. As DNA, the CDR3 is TGTGCCTGGAGTTTCCCCTCCACCGGGAGGGCCCGAGAGCAGTTCTTC.

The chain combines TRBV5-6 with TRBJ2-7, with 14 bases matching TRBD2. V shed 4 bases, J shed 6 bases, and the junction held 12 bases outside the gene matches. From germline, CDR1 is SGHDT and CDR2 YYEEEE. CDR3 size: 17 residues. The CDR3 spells CASSRRKTSGRAGEQYF. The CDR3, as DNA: TGTGCCAGCAGCCGGCGTAAGACTAGCGGGAGGGCTGGCGAGCAGTACTTC.

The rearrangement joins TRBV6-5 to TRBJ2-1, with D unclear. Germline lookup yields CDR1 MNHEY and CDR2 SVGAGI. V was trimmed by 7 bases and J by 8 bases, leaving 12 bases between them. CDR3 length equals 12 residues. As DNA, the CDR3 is TGTGCCAGCACGTCCCAAACGGATGAGCAGTTCTTC. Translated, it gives CASTSQTDEQFF.

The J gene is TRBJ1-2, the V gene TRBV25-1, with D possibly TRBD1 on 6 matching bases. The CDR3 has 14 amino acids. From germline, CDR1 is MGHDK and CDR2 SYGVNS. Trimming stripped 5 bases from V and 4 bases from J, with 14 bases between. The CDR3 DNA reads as TGTGCCAGCAGTCTTTGGACAGATAGCTATGGCTACACCTTC. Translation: CASSLWTDSYGYTF.

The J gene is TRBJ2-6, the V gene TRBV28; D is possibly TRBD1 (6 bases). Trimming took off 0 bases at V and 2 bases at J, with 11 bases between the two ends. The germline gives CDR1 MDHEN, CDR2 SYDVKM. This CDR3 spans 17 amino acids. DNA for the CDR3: TGTGCCAGCAGTTTATGGGGGGCGCCGGCTGGGGCCAACGTCCTGACTTTC. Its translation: CASSLWGAPAGANVLTF.

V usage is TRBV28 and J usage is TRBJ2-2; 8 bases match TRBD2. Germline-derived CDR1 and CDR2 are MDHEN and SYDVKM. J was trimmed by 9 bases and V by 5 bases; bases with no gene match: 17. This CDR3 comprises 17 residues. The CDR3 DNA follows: TGTGCCAGCAGTCCAAACACAGCGGGAGACCAAGGTTGGGAGCTGTTTTTT. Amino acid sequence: CASSPNTAGDQGWELFF.

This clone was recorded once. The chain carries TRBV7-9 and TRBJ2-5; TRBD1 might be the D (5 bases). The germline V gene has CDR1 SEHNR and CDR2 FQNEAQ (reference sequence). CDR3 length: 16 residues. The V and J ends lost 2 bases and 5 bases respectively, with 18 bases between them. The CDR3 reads CASSLIFRGQLETQYF. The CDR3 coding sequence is TGTGCCAGCAGCTTAATCTTTAGGGGTCAGTTGGAGACCCAGTACTTC.

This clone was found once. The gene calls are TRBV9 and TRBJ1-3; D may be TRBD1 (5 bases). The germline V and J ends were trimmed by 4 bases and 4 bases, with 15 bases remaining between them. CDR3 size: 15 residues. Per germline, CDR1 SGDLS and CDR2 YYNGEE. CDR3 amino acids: CASSPHLTEGNTIYF. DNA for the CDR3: TGTGCCAGCAGCCCTCACCTGACAGAAGGAAACACCATATATTTT.

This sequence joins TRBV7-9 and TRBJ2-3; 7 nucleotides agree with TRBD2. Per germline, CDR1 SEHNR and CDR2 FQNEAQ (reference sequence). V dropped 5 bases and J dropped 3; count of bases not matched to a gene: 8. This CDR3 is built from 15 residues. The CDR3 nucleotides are TGTGCCAGCAGCCCACCGGGACTATCGACAGATACGCAGTATTTT. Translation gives CASSPPGLSTDTQYF.